These 21 T cell receptor beta chains were sequenced from one sample in a study of TIL therapy for anti-PD-1-resistant metastatic lung cancer. Time point specified: pre-treatment sample, taken before nivolumab and TIL therapy. Sequencing used immunoSEQ v3. TCRdb's copy holds only in-frame clones and misses some; the assay was immunoSEQ multiplex PCR. There are about 59,000 clones in the sample; around 79% occur only once, and less than 2% lies in the top ten. Material: blood, obtained at baseline. These receptors originate from a person between 25 and 79 years old with non-small cell lung cancer.

The J gene is TRBJ2-5, the V gene TRBV7-8; D perhaps matches TRBD2 (6 bases). Germline V CDR1 and CDR2: SGHVS, FQNEAQ. Trimming stripped 1 base from V and 8 bases from J, with 11 bases between. The CDR3 sequence is 13 residues long. CDR3 bases: TGTGCCAGCAGCTTAGATTTGGGGACTACCCAGTACTTC. It translates to CASSLDLGTTQYF.

This clone was seen only a few times. The V gene is TRBV19, the J gene TRBJ1-5; D unresolved. CDR1 LNHDA and CDR2 SQIVND come from the germline V gene (reference sequence). The germline V and J ends were trimmed by 8 bases and 7 bases, with 6 bases remaining between them. The CDR3 totals 10 residues. CDR3 loop: CASGFQPQHF. The CDR3 bases are TGTGCCAGTGGCTTCCAGCCCCAGCATTTT.

The V and J genes are TRBV5-4 and TRBJ2-1; D possibly corresponds to TRBD2 (6 bases). Trimming removed 0 bases at V and 7 bases at J, with 14 bases between. Germline CDR1 is SGHNT and CDR2 is YYREEE (reference sequence). CDR3 length equals 15 residues. The CDR3 here is CASSLGASRGNEQFF. CDR3 sequence (DNA): TGTGCCAGCAGCTTGGGGGCTAGCCGGGGGAATGAGCAGTTCTTC.

The rearrangement uses TRBV9 and TRBJ2-1; TRBD2 matches at 9 bases. CDR3 length equals 13 residues. Germline V gives CDR1 SGDLS, CDR2 YYNGEE. J lost 13 bases, V lost 6 bases, and 11 bases had no gene match. Written as DNA, the CDR3 is TGTGCCAGCAACTCATGGGGGGGGACTAGCCAGTTCTTC. Protein sequence: CASNSWGGTSQFF.

The chain links TRBV7-9 to TRBJ2-2, with 10 bases lining up with TRBD1. The junction had 8 bases not matched to a gene; V was cut back by 5 bases and J by 5 bases. Looked up from germline, CDR1 is SEHNR and CDR2 is FQNEAQ (reference sequence). CDR3 length equals 16 residues. The CDR3 DNA sequence: TGTGCCAGCAGCCCAACCGGGACAGGGGAGACCGGGGAGCTGTTTTTT. This encodes CASSPTGTGETGELFF.

This clone was seen a handful of times. The chain recombines TRBV29-1 with TRBJ1-1; D is undetermined. CDR1 and CDR2 (germline): SQVTM, ANQGSEA. This CDR3 has 12 residues. Trimming took 5 bases from V and 0 from J, leaving 7 bases between them. In DNA form, the CDR3 reads TGCAGCGTTCAGTTGATGAACACTGAAGCTTTCTTT. Its protein is CSVQLMNTEAFF.

CDR3 in DNA: TGCAGCGGTCGGACAGGGGATTTCACTGAAGCTTTCTTT. Its translation: CSGRTGDFTEAFF. The rearrangement uses TRBV29-1 and TRBJ1-1; the match to TRBD1 covers 9 bases. CDR3 length: 13 amino acids. Trimming at V came to 7 bases and at J to 4 bases, leaving 7 bases not matched to a gene. Looked up from germline, CDR1 is SQVTM and CDR2 is ANQGSEA.

J is TRBJ2-7 and V is TRBV11-2; D perhaps matches TRBD1 (6 bases). The length of the CDR3 is 17 residues. The germline V and J ends were trimmed by 2 bases and 9 bases, with 26 bases remaining between them. Germline V gives CDR1 SGHAT, CDR2 FQNNGV. The CDR3 sequence is CASSLLTGRAPLGLQYF. The CDR3 region has the DNA TGTGCCAGCAGCTTATTGACAGGTCGGGCCCCCTTAGGGTTGCAGTACTTC.

The chain combines TRBV19 with TRBJ2-7; 7 bases align to TRBD1. Germline lookup yields CDR1 LNHDA and CDR2 SQIVND (reference sequence). J was trimmed by 2 bases and V by 6 bases; bases with no gene match: 1. This CDR3 comprises 12 residues. The CDR3 reads CASRDRTYEQYF. The DNA of the CDR3 is TGTGCCAGTAGGGACAGGACCTACGAGCAGTACTTC.

J is TRBJ2-4 and V is TRBV5-1; D is possibly TRBD1 (6 bases). CDR1 is SGHRS, CDR2 YFSETQ, per germline. The ends were cut back, 0 bases at V and 6 bases at J, with 16 bases in the middle. The CDR3 is 16 residues long. CDR3 sequence (DNA): TGCGCCAGCAGCTTGGAATCTGGGGGCCACGCAAACATTCAGTACTTC. This codes for CASSLESGGHANIQYF.

The rearrangement joins TRBV11-2 to TRBJ2-2; D call uncertain. Trimming took 0 bases from V and 4 from J, leaving 9 bases between them. From germline, CDR1 is SGHAT and CDR2 FQNNGV. The CDR3 sequence is 15 residues long. CDR3 nucleotides: TGTGCCAGCAGCTTAGACAGGACCCGCACCGGGGAGCTGTTTTTT. This encodes CASSLDRTRTGELFF. The full variable domain, in which reference TRBV11-2 and TRBJ2-2 provide the parts outside the CDR3, is EAGVAQSPRYKIIEKRQSVAFWCNPISGHATLYWYQQILGQGPKLLIQFQNNGVVDDSQLPKDRFSAERLKGVDSTLKIQPAKLEDSAVYLCASSLDRTRTGELFFGEGSRLTVL.

A few counts support this clone. The chain uses TRBV27 and TRBJ2-1, with 11 bases lining up with TRBD2. The J segment lost 8 bases and the V segment lost 5 bases, leaving 5 bases of the junction unmatched. There are 14 residues in the CDR3. The germline CDR1 and CDR2 sequences are MNHEY and SMNVEV (reference sequence). The CDR3 DNA follows: TGTGCCAGCAGTACTAGCGGGAGTATCCATGAGCAGTTCTTC. Its translation is CASSTSGSIHEQFF.

V is TRBV6-5 and J is TRBJ2-3, with D perhaps matching TRBD2 (5 bases). Germline-derived CDR1 and CDR2 are MNHEY and SVGAGI. CDR3 length equals 15 residues. Trimming removed 0 bases from V and 4 bases from J, with 11 bases in between. Here the CDR3 reads CASSYSGPGADTQYF. DNA of the CDR3: TGTGCCAGCAGTTACTCTGGGCCCGGGGCAGATACGCAGTATTTT.

This chain joins TRBV6-6 and TRBJ1-1; 9 bases agree with TRBD1. The CDR3 has 13 amino acids. The V gene end was trimmed by 6 bases and the J gene end by 5 bases; junction bases not matched to a gene: 4. Germline V lookup: CDR1 MNHNY, CDR2 SVGAGI (reference sequence). The chain's CDR3 is CASSPGQGTEAFF. CDR3 nucleotide sequence: TGTGCCAGCAGCCCGGGACAGGGTACTGAAGCTTTCTTT.

The chain couples TRBV19 to TRBJ1-2; D perhaps matches TRBD1 (6 bases). V shed 4 bases and J shed 4 bases, with 13 bases lying between them. The CDR3 sequence is 14 residues long. Germline assignment: CDR1 LNHDA and CDR2 SQIVND (reference sequence). CDR3 DNA: TGTGCCAGTAGTACACGGGACACTTTCTATGGCTACACCTTC. Its translation: CASSTRDTFYGYTF.

This clone has a handful of counts. The V gene is TRBV28, the J gene TRBJ2-7; unclear D gene. The germline gives CDR1 MDHEN, CDR2 SYDVKM. The ends were cut back, 3 bases at V and 6 bases at J, with 9 bases in the middle. This CDR3 spans 12 amino acids. CDR3 sequence reads: CASSLQESEQYF. The DNA for the CDR3 is TGTGCCAGCAGTTTGCAGGAGAGCGAGCAGTACTTC.

This clone was picked up a small number of times. This chain uses TRBV29-1 with TRBJ1-1; D is unclear. The V end lost 4 bases, the J end lost 11 bases, and 20 bases lay between the germline ends. Germline CDR1 and CDR2: SQVTM and ANQGSEA. This CDR3 has 13 residues. This chain's CDR3 is CSVARTDHLGAFF. As DNA, the CDR3 is TGCAGCGTTGCACGGACGGACCATCTTGGGGCTTTCTTT.

The chain combines TRBV4-1 with TRBJ1-5; weak D call: TRBD1 (6 bases). CDR3 size: 15 residues. CDR1 MGHRA and CDR2 YSYEKL come from the germline V gene. V was clipped by 4 bases and J by 4 bases, with 14 bases between them. The CDR3 sequence: CASSRQEGGNQPQHF. The DNA for the CDR3 is TGCGCCAGCAGCCGACAAGAGGGGGGTAATCAGCCCCAGCATTTT.

This rearrangement joins TRBV4-2 to TRBJ2-5; 11 nucleotides align to TRBD2. V was pared by 1 base and J by 5 bases, with 6 bases of the junction left unmatched. The V gene's germline CDR1 is LGHNA and CDR2 YNFKEQ. This CDR3 is 16 amino acids long. CDR3 in DNA: TGTGCCAGCAGCCAAGCAACATCTAGCGGGGGGGAGACCCAGTACTTC. This translates into CASSQATSSGGETQYF.

The chain joins TRBV7-3 to TRBJ2-3; possibly TRBD1 or TRBD2 for D (5 bases each). CDR3 length: 15 residues. Germline CDR1 is SGHTA and CDR2 is FQGTGA. The V gene lost 5 bases and the J gene lost 1 base, with 13 bases spanning the gap. CDR3 amino acids: CASSRGVIGTDTQYF. The CDR3 nucleotides are TGTGCCAGCAGCCGAGGGGTAATCGGCACAGATACGCAGTATTTT.

This chain joins TRBV9 and TRBJ1-1, with D uncertain. Germline CDR1 and CDR2: SGDLS and YYNGEE. CDR3 length: 13 amino acids. Trimming pared 0 bases from V and 3 bases from J, leaving 6 bases between. CDR3: CASSVVSYTEAFF. Written as DNA, the CDR3 is TGTGCCAGCAGCGTAGTAAGCTACACTGAAGCTTTCTTT.